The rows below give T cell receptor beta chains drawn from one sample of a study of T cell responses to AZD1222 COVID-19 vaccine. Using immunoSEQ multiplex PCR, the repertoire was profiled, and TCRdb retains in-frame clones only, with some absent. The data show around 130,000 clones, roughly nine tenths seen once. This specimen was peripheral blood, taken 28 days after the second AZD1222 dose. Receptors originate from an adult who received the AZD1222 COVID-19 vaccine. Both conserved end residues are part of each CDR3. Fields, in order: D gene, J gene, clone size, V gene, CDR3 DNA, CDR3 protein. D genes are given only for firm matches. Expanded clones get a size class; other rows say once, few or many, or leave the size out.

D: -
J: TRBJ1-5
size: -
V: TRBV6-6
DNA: TGTGCCAGCAGTCCCGTCGGTAGGGCTTATGGACACGAGCCCCAGCATTTT
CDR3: CASSPVGRAYGHEPQHF

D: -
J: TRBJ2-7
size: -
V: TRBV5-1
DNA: TGCGCCAGCAGTCCCCCGAGCTCCTACGAGCAGTACTTC
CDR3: CASSPPSSYEQYF

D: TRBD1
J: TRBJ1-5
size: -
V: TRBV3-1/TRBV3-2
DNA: TGTGCCAGCAGCCAAGGGGACAGGGCAACGAATCAGCCCCAGCATTTT
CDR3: CASSQGDRATNQPQHF

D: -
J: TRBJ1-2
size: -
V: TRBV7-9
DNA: TGTGCCAGCAGCTTATATGGGGGCCAAGCTTATGGCTACACCTTC
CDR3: CASSLYGGQAYGYTF

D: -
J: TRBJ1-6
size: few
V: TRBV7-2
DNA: TGTGCCAGCAGCTTAACCGGGTCGTCGGATTCACCCCTCCACTTT
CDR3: CASSLTGSSDSPLHF

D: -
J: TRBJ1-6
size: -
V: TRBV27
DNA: TGTGCCAGCAGATTTTCATCACGGACAGAAGATAATTCACCCCTCCACTTT
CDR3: CASRFSSRTEDNSPLHF

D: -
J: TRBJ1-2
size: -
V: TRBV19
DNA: TGTGCCAGTAGAACACAGACAAACTATGGCTACACCTTC
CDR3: CASRTQTNYGYTF

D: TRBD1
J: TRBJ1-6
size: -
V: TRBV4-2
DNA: TGTGCCAGCAGCCAAGTGCTAAACAACAGGGGACGTTCTAGGGCCCTCCACTTT
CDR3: CASSQVLNNRGRSRALHF

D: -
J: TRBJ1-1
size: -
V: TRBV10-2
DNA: TGCGCCAGCATGGACGTCAGCACTGAAGCTTTCTTT
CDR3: CASMDVSTEAFF

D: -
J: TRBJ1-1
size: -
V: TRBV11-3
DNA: TGTGCCAGCAGCTCAGGAGGGGCCAATGAAGCTTTCTTT
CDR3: CASSSGGANEAFF

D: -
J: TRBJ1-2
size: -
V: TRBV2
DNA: TGTGCCAGCAGTGTAATAGGCTATGGCTACACCTTC
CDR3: CASSVIGYGYTF

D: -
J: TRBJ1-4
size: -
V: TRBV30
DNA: TGTGCCTGGAGCGTAATGGGTGCTAATGAAAAACTGTTTTTT
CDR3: CAWSVMGANEKLFF

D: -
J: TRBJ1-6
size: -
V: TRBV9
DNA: TGTGCCAGCAGCGATCGACACCACACAGCCCTCCACTTT
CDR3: CASSDRHHTALHF

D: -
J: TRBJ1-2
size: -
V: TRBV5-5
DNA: TGTGCCAGCAGTCCCAGGACAGCCGACCATGGCTACACCTTC
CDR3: CASSPRTADHGYTF

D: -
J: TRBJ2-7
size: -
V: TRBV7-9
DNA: TGTGCCAGCAGCTTACTGCCAGGGGAGCAGTACTTC
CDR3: CASSLLPGEQYF

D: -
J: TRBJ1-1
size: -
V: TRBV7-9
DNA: TGTGCCAGCAGCTTAGGGGGTCGGCAAGCTTTCTTT
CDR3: CASSLGGRQAFF

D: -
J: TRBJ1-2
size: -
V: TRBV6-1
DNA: TGTGCCAGCAGTGAACGGGGACTTGTAGTCTATGGCTACACCTTC
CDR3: CASSERGLVVYGYTF

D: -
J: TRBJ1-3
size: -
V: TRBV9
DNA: TGTGCCAGCAGCGAGGATCCGACAGGCTCTGGAAACACCATATATTTT
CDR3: CASSEDPTGSGNTIYF

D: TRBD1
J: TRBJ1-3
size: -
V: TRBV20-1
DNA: TGCAGTGCTAGTGGGGACAGCCTCGGAAACACCATATATTTT
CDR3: CSASGDSLGNTIYF

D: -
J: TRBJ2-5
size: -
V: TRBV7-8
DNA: TGTGCCAGCAGCCCACAGTCGGAGATCCAAGAGACCCAGTACTTC
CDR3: CASSPQSEIQETQYF

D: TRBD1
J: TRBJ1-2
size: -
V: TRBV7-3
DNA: TGTGCCAGCAGCTTAACCCAGGGGGTGGACTATGGCTACACCTTC
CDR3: CASSLTQGVDYGYTF

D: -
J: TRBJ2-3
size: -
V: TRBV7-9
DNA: TGTGCCAGCAGCCCGGGCAGCATAGTTGTGGATACGCAGTATTTT
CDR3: CASSPGSIVVDTQYF

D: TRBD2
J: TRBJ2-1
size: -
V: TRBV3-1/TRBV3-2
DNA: TGTGCCAGCAGCCAAGGCACTAGCGGGGAGTTCTTC
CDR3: CASSQGTSGEFF

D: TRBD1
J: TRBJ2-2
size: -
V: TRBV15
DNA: TGTGCCACCAGCAGAGATCGCCGGGACAGGAACACCGGGGAGCTGTTTTTT
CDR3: CATSRDRRDRNTGELFF

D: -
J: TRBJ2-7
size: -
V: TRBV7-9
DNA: TGTGCCAGCAGCACACCAGTCGGCTACGAGCAGTACTTC
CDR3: CASSTPVGYEQYF

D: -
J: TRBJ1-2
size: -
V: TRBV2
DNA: TGTGCCACGTCGCCGGAATCTAACTATGGCTACACCTTC
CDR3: CATSPESNYGYTF

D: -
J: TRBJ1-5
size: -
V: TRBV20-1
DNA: TGCAGTGCTATTGAAGGAAGCAATCAGCCCCAGCATTTT
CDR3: CSAIEGSNQPQHF

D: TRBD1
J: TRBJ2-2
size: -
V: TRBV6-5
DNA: TGTGCCAGCAGGAAAACAGGGGGCGTAGAGCTGTTTTTT
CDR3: CASRKTGGVELFF

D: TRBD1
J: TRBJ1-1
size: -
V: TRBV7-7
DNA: TGTGCTGTCTGGGACAGGATGAACACTGAAGCTTTCTTT
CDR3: CAVWDRMNTEAFF

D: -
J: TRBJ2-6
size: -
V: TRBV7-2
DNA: TGTGCCAGCAGCTTAGACAGCCACCAAACCTCTGGGGCCAACGTCCTGACTTTC
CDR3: CASSLDSHQTSGANVLTF

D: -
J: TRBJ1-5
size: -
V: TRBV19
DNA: TGTGCCAGTAGTCCATGGGAGGGACGCGATCAGCCCCAGCATTTT
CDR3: CASSPWEGRDQPQHF

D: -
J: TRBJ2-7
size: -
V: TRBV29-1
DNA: TGCAGCGTTGGACGGGGAGGTCGGTCCGAGCAGTACTTC
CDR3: CSVGRGGRSEQYF

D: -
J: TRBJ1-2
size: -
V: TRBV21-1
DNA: TGTGCCAGCAGCATTGGACAGCCGCCCTATGGCTACACCTTC
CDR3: CASSIGQPPYGYTF

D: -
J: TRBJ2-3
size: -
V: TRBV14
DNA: TGTGCCAGCAGCCAAGATCGCATTAGCACAGATACGCAGTATTTT
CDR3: CASSQDRISTDTQYF

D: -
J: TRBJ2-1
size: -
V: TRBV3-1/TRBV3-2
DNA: TGTGCCAGCAGCCAAGTAACGTGGGGGGACAATGAGCAGTTCTTC
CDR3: CASSQVTWGDNEQFF

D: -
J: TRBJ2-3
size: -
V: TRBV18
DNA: TGTGCCAGCTCACTGAGGACATCCTCGGAATCGGGAGATACGCAGTATTTT
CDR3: CASSLRTSSESGDTQYF

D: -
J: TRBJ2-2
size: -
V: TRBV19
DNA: TGTGCCAGTAGTATTGTAGGGGTCTTAAACACCGGGGAGCTGTTTTTT
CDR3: CASSIVGVLNTGELFF

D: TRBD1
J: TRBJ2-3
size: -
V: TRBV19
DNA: TGTGCCAGTAGCGGGACAGGGGGCGGCACAGATACGCAGTATTTT
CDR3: CASSGTGGGTDTQYF

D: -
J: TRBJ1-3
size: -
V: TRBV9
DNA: TGTGCCAGCAGCGTAGGTACCCCTATGTCGTCTGGAAACACCATATATTTT
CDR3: CASSVGTPMSSGNTIYF

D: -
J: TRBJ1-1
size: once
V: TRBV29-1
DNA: TGCAGCGTTGATAGGAGGATTGAAGCTTTCTTT
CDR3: CSVDRRIEAFF

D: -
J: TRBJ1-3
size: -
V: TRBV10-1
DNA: TGCGCCAGCAGTGATCCGGGTGGAAACACCATATATTTT
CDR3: CASSDPGGNTIYF